The TCR beta chain under discussion was sequenced for a study of early T cells in non-severe SARS-CoV-2 infection. Overall study context: Sequencing used unsorted whole-blood bulk RNA, so chains lack pairing.

General study results and limits: Matching results from VDJdb favored anti-spike CD8 responses, leaving private and CD4 specificities undetected.

This clonotype was detected once. As yet, its antigen is unknown. A read error may explain this, as a much larger clone is one base away. The ends were cut back, 7 bases at V and 3 bases at J, with 12 bases in the middle. The CDR3 totals 14 residues. TCRdb reanalysed the 5' RACE reads using MiXCR and keeps one entry per CDR3 protein. Of around 40,000 distinct CDR3 sequences in the sample, roughly 11% were seen once. The gene calls are TRBV12-3 or TRBV12-4 and TRBJ1-4, with D unclear. The sample comprised whole blood. The origin of this receptor is an adult who was a healthcare worker with PCR-confirmed SARS-CoV-2 infection or an uninfected control (not recorded which). CDR3 in amino acids: CASTLRAPNEKLFF. The DNA for the CDR3 is TGTGCCAGCACCCTGAGGGCTCCTAATGAAAAACTGTTTTTT.